A selection of T cell receptor beta chains follows, all from one sample in a study of beta chain features in type 1 diabetes. Clones were sequenced by immunoSEQ multiplex PCR, and TCRdb holds only the in-frame ones, with some missing. The sample consists of under 900,000 clones, roughly 16% of them appearing once. The source material was naive CD4+ T cells from blood. These receptors all come from a woman aged 18-29 years in good health. CDR3s include the opening cysteine and the closing phenylalanine or tryptophan. Fields, in order: V gene, J gene, D gene, clone size, CDR3 protein, CDR3 DNA. The D gene is left open where the match is weak. A clone size is listed for some rows: how often the clone was seen (once, few, many), or a class if it is expanded.

V gene: TRBV2
J gene: TRBJ1-4
D gene: NA
clone size: NA
CDR3 protein: CASRAKTATNEKLFF
CDR3 DNA: TGTGCCAGCAGGGCAAAGACAGCAACTAATGAAAAACTGTTTTTT

V gene: TRBV2
J gene: TRBJ2-1
D gene: TRBD2
clone size: few
CDR3 protein: CASSEAGGGDEQFF
CDR3 DNA: TGTGCCAGCAGTGAAGCCGGGGGGGGAGATGAGCAGTTCTTC

V gene: TRBV7-9
J gene: TRBJ2-1
D gene: NA
clone size: NA
CDR3 protein: CASSSRGMRVDEQFF
CDR3 DNA: TGTGCCAGCAGCTCACGGGGTATGAGGGTGGATGAGCAGTTCTTC

V gene: TRBV28
J gene: TRBJ1-3
D gene: NA
clone size: NA
CDR3 protein: CASLQGNTIYF
CDR3 DNA: TGTGCCAGCCTCCAGGGAAACACCATATATTTT

V gene: TRBV23-1
J gene: TRBJ2-3
D gene: NA
clone size: many
CDR3 protein: CASSRDTGTDTQYF
CDR3 DNA: TGCGCCAGCAGCCGGGACACAGGCACAGATACGCAGTATTTT

V gene: TRBV11-1
J gene: TRBJ2-1
D gene: TRBD2
clone size: NA
CDR3 protein: CASSLAGARHNEQFF
CDR3 DNA: TGTGCCAGCAGCCTAGCGGGAGCGAGGCACAATGAGCAGTTCTTC

V gene: TRBV11-3
J gene: TRBJ2-5
D gene: TRBD2
clone size: few
CDR3 protein: CASSFPGLRLNTRGGRPQYF
CDR3 DNA: TGTGCCAGCAGCTTCCCGGGATTGCGCCTGAACACCCGGGGAGGGAGACCCCAGTACTTC

V gene: TRBV7-8
J gene: TRBJ2-1
D gene: NA
clone size: few
CDR3 protein: CASSLPLGRVYNEQFF
CDR3 DNA: TGTGCCAGCAGCCTCCCCCTCGGGCGAGTTTACAATGAGCAGTTCTTC

V gene: TRBV6-5
J gene: TRBJ1-4
D gene: NA
clone size: NA
CDR3 protein: CASRVHGGEKLFF
CDR3 DNA: TGTGCCAGCAGGGTACATGGTGGGGAAAAACTGTTTTTT

V gene: TRBV6-5
J gene: TRBJ2-7
D gene: NA
clone size: few
CDR3 protein: CATRTTGKSYEQYF
CDR3 DNA: TGTGCCACCCGAACTACAGGGAAGTCCTACGAGCAGTACTTC

V gene: TRBV5-6
J gene: TRBJ1-1
D gene: NA
clone size: few
CDR3 protein: CASSWVNTEAFF
CDR3 DNA: TGTGCCAGCAGCTGGGTTAACACTGAAGCTTTCTTT

V gene: TRBV28
J gene: TRBJ2-1
D gene: NA
clone size: NA
CDR3 protein: CAYGSAYNEQFF
CDR3 DNA: TGTGCCTATGGGAGCGCCTACAATGAGCAGTTCTTC

V gene: TRBV7-9
J gene: TRBJ2-1
D gene: TRBD2
clone size: NA
CDR3 protein: CASSSGWEGPNEQFF
CDR3 DNA: TGTGCCAGCAGCTCGGGGTGGGAGGGCCCCAATGAGCAGTTCTTC

V gene: TRBV11-2
J gene: TRBJ2-5
D gene: TRBD2
clone size: NA
CDR3 protein: CASKYIAGAETQYF
CDR3 DNA: TGTGCCAGCAAATACATAGCGGGAGCAGAGACCCAGTACTTC

V gene: TRBV11-2
J gene: TRBJ1-5
D gene: NA
clone size: few
CDR3 protein: CASSLGTLRNQPQHF
CDR3 DNA: TGTGCCAGCAGCTTAGGGACACTTCGCAATCAGCCCCAGCATTTT

V gene: TRBV2
J gene: TRBJ1-3
D gene: NA
clone size: few
CDR3 protein: CASGQPSSGNTIYF
CDR3 DNA: TGTGCCAGCGGACAGCCGAGCTCTGGAAACACCATATATTTT

V gene: TRBV9
J gene: TRBJ2-2
D gene: NA
clone size: NA
CDR3 protein: CASSARSAPNTGELFF
CDR3 DNA: TGTGCCAGCAGCGCGCGGTCTGCGCCGAACACCGGGGAGCTGTTTTTT

V gene: TRBV7-2
J gene: TRBJ1-4
D gene: NA
clone size: NA
CDR3 protein: CASSFSPGANEKLFF
CDR3 DNA: TGTGCCAGCAGCTTTAGCCCGGGCGCTAATGAAAAACTGTTTTTT

V gene: TRBV6-6
J gene: TRBJ2-3
D gene: NA
clone size: NA
CDR3 protein: CASKTDTQYF
CDR3 DNA: TGTGCCAGCAAGACGGATACGCAGTATTTT

V gene: TRBV7-9
J gene: TRBJ2-3
D gene: NA
clone size: NA
CDR3 protein: CASSLISQLWDTQYF
CDR3 DNA: TGTGCCAGCAGCTTAATATCCCAGCTATGGGATACGCAGTATTTT

V gene: TRBV7-9
J gene: TRBJ1-4
D gene: NA
clone size: NA
CDR3 protein: CASSLGAGGDEKLFF
CDR3 DNA: TGTGCCAGCAGCCTTGGGGCCGGGGGCGATGAAAAACTGTTTTTT

V gene: TRBV19
J gene: TRBJ1-2
D gene: NA
clone size: NA
CDR3 protein: CASSIQTGSNYGYTF
CDR3 DNA: TGTGCCAGTAGTATTCAGACAGGTTCCAACTATGGCTACACCTTC

V gene: TRBV5-4
J gene: TRBJ1-2
D gene: NA
clone size: NA
CDR3 protein: CASSLDTYNYGYTF
CDR3 DNA: TGTGCCAGCAGCTTGGACACGTACAACTATGGCTACACCTTC

V gene: TRBV7-6
J gene: TRBJ1-1
D gene: NA
clone size: NA
CDR3 protein: CASSLARGTEAFF
CDR3 DNA: TGTGCCAGCAGCTTAGCAAGGGGCACTGAAGCTTTCTTT

V gene: TRBV5-1
J gene: TRBJ2-1
D gene: TRBD2
clone size: few
CDR3 protein: CASRLLAGVGNEQFF
CDR3 DNA: TGCGCCAGCAGACTACTAGCGGGAGTGGGCAATGAGCAGTTCTTC

V gene: TRBV4-3
J gene: TRBJ2-7
D gene: TRBD2
clone size: few
CDR3 protein: CASSQIAGASEQYF
CDR3 DNA: TGCGCCAGCAGCCAAATAGCGGGAGCCAGCGAGCAGTACTTC

V gene: TRBV5-4
J gene: TRBJ2-6
D gene: TRBD1
clone size: few
CDR3 protein: CASSFDRGRPGANVLTF
CDR3 DNA: TGTGCCAGCAGCTTCGACAGGGGTAGGCCTGGGGCCAACGTCCTGACTTTC